Listed below are T cell receptor beta chains from one sample, sequenced in a study of T-cell reconstitution after alpha-beta-depleted transplantation in children. TCRdb ran MiXCR on the PCR reads and lists one entry per CDR3 protein. The repertoire includes about 440,000 distinct CDR3 sequences, roughly two fifths of them detected once, and approximately 25% sits in the top ten. Sequencing was performed on PBMCs, taken before TCRalphabeta/CD19-depleted stem cell transplant. These receptors all stem from a girl aged 2-10 years with aplastic anemia, due to receive a stem cell transplant. CDR3s include the opening cysteine and the closing phenylalanine or tryptophan. A D gene is named only where the DNA matches it firmly. Part of the rows lack a size; the others show once, few, many or a class for expanded clones.

CDR3aa: CASSLADGSSYNEQFF
d_gene: .
v_gene: TRBV5-4
abundance: .

CDR3aa: CASSLIGLARADTQYF
d_gene: .
v_gene: TRBV7-2
abundance: few

CDR3aa: CSAREATGGTRGNEQFF
d_gene: TRBD2
v_gene: TRBV20-1
abundance: .

CDR3aa: CASSGGGGLDTQYF
d_gene: .
v_gene: TRBV28
abundance: .

CDR3aa: CSARDRQAYYGYTF
d_gene: .
v_gene: TRBV20-1
abundance: .

CDR3aa: CSASGGGGLSDTQYF
d_gene: TRBD2
v_gene: TRBV20-1
abundance: few

CDR3aa: CASSWADPHGETQYF
d_gene: .
v_gene: TRBV5-1
abundance: few

CDR3aa: CASPAPDTQYF
d_gene: .
v_gene: TRBV18
abundance: .

CDR3aa: CSARAGHEQYF
d_gene: .
v_gene: TRBV20-1
abundance: few

CDR3aa: CASSAGLAGGAAKNIQYF
d_gene: TRBD2
v_gene: TRBV7-3
abundance: .

CDR3aa: CSARLTRSYEQYF
d_gene: .
v_gene: TRBV20-1
abundance: .

CDR3aa: CASSFVRYEQYF
d_gene: .
v_gene: TRBV12-3/TRBV12-4
abundance: once

CDR3aa: CASSPGPVATGYTF
d_gene: .
v_gene: TRBV5-1
abundance: few

CDR3aa: CASTQIPTGSFYEQYF
d_gene: TRBD1
v_gene: TRBV27
abundance: many

CDR3aa: CASSYSIGETEAFF
d_gene: .
v_gene: TRBV6-2/TRBV6-3
abundance: many

CDR3aa: CASSLEAGGQTQYF
d_gene: TRBD2
v_gene: TRBV7-2
abundance: many

CDR3aa: CATGAGVRPDEQYF
d_gene: TRBD2
v_gene: TRBV6-1
abundance: many

CDR3aa: CASSITSGGLYNEQFF
d_gene: TRBD2
v_gene: TRBV19
abundance: .

CDR3aa: CSVLAAQETQYF
d_gene: TRBD2
v_gene: TRBV29-1
abundance: many

CDR3aa: CASSLGGNYGYTF
d_gene: .
v_gene: TRBV12-3/TRBV12-4
abundance: many

CDR3aa: CASSDRPEYEQYF
d_gene: .
v_gene: TRBV7-2
abundance: .

CDR3aa: CASSQEETPLDTQYF
d_gene: .
v_gene: TRBV4-2
abundance: once

CDR3aa: CASSLYGGREYEQYF
d_gene: .
v_gene: TRBV11-2
abundance: .

CDR3aa: CASSLGLVQPQHF
d_gene: .
v_gene: TRBV5-6
abundance: few

CDR3aa: CASSVTVNTEAFF
d_gene: .
v_gene: TRBV9
abundance: many

CDR3aa: CSARDRQSTNYGYTF
d_gene: .
v_gene: TRBV20-1
abundance: many

CDR3aa: CASSQVGQGAADEQFF
d_gene: TRBD1
v_gene: TRBV4-2
abundance: many

CDR3aa: CSTSAGDYGYTF
d_gene: .
v_gene: TRBV29-1
abundance: .

CDR3aa: CASSVWRAADTQYF
d_gene: .
v_gene: TRBV19
abundance: few

CDR3aa: CSAAGAANIQYF
d_gene: .
v_gene: TRBV20-1
abundance: .

CDR3aa: CASSFGTAYEQYF
d_gene: TRBD1
v_gene: TRBV7-9
abundance: many

CDR3aa: CASSADRGQPQHF
d_gene: TRBD1
v_gene: TRBV9
abundance: few

CDR3aa: CASSLTSFLQGVSGYTF
d_gene: .
v_gene: TRBV7-9
abundance: .

CDR3aa: CSARSGRLSYEQYF
d_gene: TRBD2
v_gene: TRBV20-1
abundance: few

CDR3aa: CASGDSGSSGANVLTF
d_gene: TRBD2
v_gene: TRBV5-1
abundance: .

CDR3aa: CASSDSGLSSTDTQYF
d_gene: .
v_gene: TRBV5-1
abundance: .

CDR3aa: CAISELLSSYNEQFF
d_gene: .
v_gene: TRBV10-3
abundance: many

CDR3aa: CASSWGGSSTDTQYF
d_gene: .
v_gene: TRBV5-1
abundance: .

CDR3aa: CASSLPTGESTDTQYF
d_gene: .
v_gene: TRBV5-1
abundance: many

CDR3aa: CASSPSRLWIDEQFF
d_gene: .
v_gene: TRBV7-8
abundance: .

CDR3aa: CASSPYGGDTIYF
d_gene: .
v_gene: TRBV7-2
abundance: many

CDR3aa: CASMGGYEQYF
d_gene: .
v_gene: TRBV5-1
abundance: many

CDR3aa: CSAPPTGTVHYGYTF
d_gene: .
v_gene: TRBV20-1
abundance: .

CDR3aa: CASSSLLAGGAETQYF
d_gene: TRBD2
v_gene: TRBV6-2/TRBV6-3
abundance: few

CDR3aa: CASSRDRRQETQYF
d_gene: TRBD1
v_gene: TRBV6-2/TRBV6-3
abundance: .

CDR3aa: CASSFLTGITEAFF
d_gene: TRBD1
v_gene: TRBV7-2
abundance: few

CDR3aa: CSVEIGQGARETQYF
d_gene: TRBD1
v_gene: TRBV29-1
abundance: .

CDR3aa: CSASTGTGGVYQPQHF
d_gene: TRBD1
v_gene: TRBV20-1
abundance: .

CDR3aa: CASSLERAQGVYEQYF
d_gene: .
v_gene: TRBV5-8
abundance: few

CDR3aa: CASSLGPSLRDSYNEQFF
d_gene: .
v_gene: TRBV5-1
abundance: .

CDR3aa: CASSPTGALAKNIQYF
d_gene: .
v_gene: TRBV7-3
abundance: .